Only one count was recorded for the clone carrying this TCR beta chain. The source of the sample is a study of blood T cell repertoires in COVID-19. About the study: Collection of acute and convalescent COVID-19 samples took place in the United States, Italy and Spain. The analysed material was cDNA or gDNA that came from T cells, B-cell-depleted T cells, or PBMCs.

Original processing methods: Amplification of reference gene primers provided the estimated nucleated cell counts. Using immunoSEQ multiplex PCR, the repertoire was profiled, and TCRdb retains in-frame clones only, with some absent. The V and J calls and clone size were taken over from that table, and D and trimming were inferred from the DNA. The table lists 150,000 to 200,000 clones, about 85% of them singletons. Sequencing input: peripheral blood. The source of this sequence is a man in his 70s with active or convalescent COVID-19.

The CDR3 coding sequence is TGTGCCAGCAGGCAGAATAACTATGGCTACACCTTC. Protein: CASRQNNYGYTF. The rearrangement joins TRBV6-5 to TRBJ1-2; no definite D call. This CDR3 region has 12 residues. Trimming removed 6 bases at V and 1 base at J, with 6 bases between. From germline, CDR1 is MNHEY and CDR2 SVGAGI.